Below are 16 T cell receptor beta chains sequenced from a single sample in a study of blood T cell repertoires in COVID-19. Sequencing was performed with immunoSEQ multiplex PCR; in TCRdb, only in-frame clones are kept and a portion is missing. The sample has more than 110,000 clones; 80% to 85% are singletons. The sequencing input was peripheral blood. These receptors came from a human donor in a cohort sampled during active COVID-19.

The genes are TRBV9 and TRBJ2-3; TRBD2 aligns across 9 bases. This CDR3 has 17 amino acids. Unmatched junction bases numbered 7, after V lost 2 bases and J lost 0 bases. CDR1 SGDLS and CDR2 YYNGEE come from the germline V gene. DNA for the CDR3: TGTGCCAGCAGCGTCGGCGGGGGGGCCCTTAGCACAGATACGCAGTATTTT. This codes for CASSVGGGALSTDTQYF.

This clone was observed once. The chain links TRBV7-9 to TRBJ1-3, with D possibly matching TRBD1 (5 bases). Trimming cost V 7 bases and J 0 bases, with 16 bases left between them. Germline CDR1 SEHNR, CDR2 FQNEAQ (reference sequence). The CDR3 covers 16 residues. The CDR3 DNA sequence: TGTGCCAGCACCCCTCAGGGCAGTCTCTCTGGAAACACCATATATTTT. Translated, it gives CASTPQGSLSGNTIYF.

The chain has TRBV19 and TRBJ2-7; tentative D call: TRBD2 (5 bases). The CDR3 contains 13 residues. Trimming removed 2 bases at V and 6 bases at J, with 11 bases between. The germline CDR1 and CDR2 sequences are LNHDA and SQIVND (reference sequence). In nucleotides, the CDR3 is TGTGCCAGTAGTATACGAGGAGGAGGCGAGCAGTACTTC. Translated, it gives CASSIRGGGEQYF.

V is TRBV25-1 and J is TRBJ2-2; a possible D gene is TRBD2 (6 bases). Deletions cut 4 bases from V and 7 bases from J, with 10 bases between. Germline CDR1 reads MGHDK; CDR2 reads SYGVNS. This CDR3 region has 13 residues. The CDR3 spells CASSVGGFGELFF. The DNA for the CDR3 is TGTGCCAGCAGTGTCGGAGGGTTCGGGGAGCTGTTTTTT.

The rearrangement uses TRBV28 and TRBJ2-5; 15 bases map to TRBD2. The CDR3 has 18 residues. V dropped 5 bases and J dropped 0; count of bases not matched to a gene: 7. Germline CDR1 MDHEN, CDR2 SYDVKM. The CDR3 reads CASSPGLAGGRNQETQYF. As DNA, the CDR3 is TGTGCCAGCAGTCCCGGACTAGCGGGGGGGCGGAACCAAGAGACCCAGTACTTC.

V gene TRBV4-2 combines with J gene TRBJ2-5; 7 bases are shared with TRBD2. This CDR3 has 15 amino acids. Germline V gene data show CDR1 as LGHNA and CDR2 as YNFKEQ. After removal of 4 bases from V and 4 bases from J, the junction contained 9 bases not matched to a gene. Here the CDR3 reads CASSLKGLGRETQYF. In DNA, the CDR3 is TGTGCCAGCAGCCTAAAAGGACTAGGGAGAGAGACCCAGTACTTC.

This clone showed up just once. The CDR3 spells CASSNTRKLNTEAFF. The CDR3 DNA is TGTGCCAGCAGCAATACACGTAAACTGAACACTGAAGCTTTCTTT. The V and J genes are TRBV9 and TRBJ1-1, with unresolved D. Between the trimmed V and J ends, which lost 4 bases and 0 bases, there was a span of 13 bases. The CDR3 runs 15 residues. Looked up from germline, CDR1 is SGDLS and CDR2 is YYNGEE.

This clone has only one observation. The V gene is TRBV18, the J gene TRBJ2-5; TRBD1 matches at 8 bases. The CDR3 runs 13 residues. V shed 5 bases and J 3 bases; nucleotides not matched to a gene: 2. CDR1 and CDR2 (germline): KGHSH, LQKENI. This CDR3 is CASSLTGEETQYF. CDR3 bases: TGTGCCAGCTCATTGACAGGGGAAGAGACCCAGTACTTC.

This chain joins TRBV28 and TRBJ1-4; TRBD1 agrees at 8 bases. This CDR3 has 14 residues. V lost 6 bases, J lost 8 bases, and 8 bases stayed unmatched. In germline, CDR1 is MDHEN, CDR2 SYDVKM. CDR3 nucleotide sequence: TGTGCCAGCAGCCTCACAGGGGGAGGGGAAAAACTGTTTTTT. It translates to CASSLTGGGEKLFF.

The genes are TRBV6-5 and TRBJ1-1; maybe TRBD1 (5 bases). The V and J ends lost 6 bases and 8 bases respectively, with 7 bases between them. Germline V lookup: CDR1 MNHEY, CDR2 SVGAGI. This CDR3 region has 10 residues. The CDR3 sequence: CASSRTEAFF. The DNA for the CDR3 is TGTGCCAGCAGCCGGACAGAAGCTTTCTTT.

This clone was detected only a few times. At one boundary the junction diverges from the germline segment, which might be a read error. The genes are TRBV23-1 and TRBJ2-2; D not certain. TRBV23-1 is marked as an open reading frame, function uncertain. This CDR3 has 18 amino acids. The CDR3 loop is CASSESTPRIANTGELFF. The CDR3 nucleotides are TGCGCCAGCAGTGAATCTACCCCCAGGATCGCGAACACCGGGGAGCTGTTTTTT.

The chain has TRBV9 and TRBJ2-3, with 8 bases fitting TRBD2. CDR3 length: 13 amino acids. Germline CDR1 is SGDLS and CDR2 is YYNGEE. The trim removed 4 bases at V and 5 bases at J, leaving 3 bases unmatched. As DNA, the CDR3 is TGTGCCAGCAGCCCGGGGGGGCAAGATACGCAGTATTTT. Its protein product is CASSPGGQDTQYF.

The V call is TRBV5-1, the J call TRBJ1-1; unclear D gene. Germline assignment: CDR1 SGHRS and CDR2 YFSETQ. The CDR3 is made up of 13 amino acids. V was clipped by 4 bases and J by 6 bases, with 13 bases between them. The CDR3, as DNA: TGCGCCAGCAGCGTGACATGGGTGGCTGAAGCTTTCTTT. Protein sequence: CASSVTWVAEAFF.

V usage is TRBV6-6 and J usage is TRBJ1-2; D possibly corresponds to TRBD1 (5 bases). Trimming left V 6 bases short and J 5 bases short, with 19 bases between. From germline, CDR1 is MNHNY and CDR2 SVGAGI (reference sequence). This CDR3 has 15 amino acids. CDR3: CASRTSISGSYGYTF. CDR3 DNA: TGTGCCAGCAGGACGTCAATTTCAGGGTCATATGGCTACACCTTC.

This chain uses TRBV10-3 with TRBJ2-7; 11 positions match TRBD2. CDR3 length: 21 residues. Germline CDR1 reads ENHRY; CDR2 reads SYGVKD. Losses at the gene ends were 2 bases for V and 2 bases for J; bases not matched to a gene: 20. Here the CDR3 DNA reads TGTGCCATCAGTGAGCCCACGCCGAGTAGCGGGGGGGGAATCTCCGCCTACGAGCAGTACTTC. The encoded protein is CAISEPTPSSGGGISAYEQYF.

The V call is TRBV18, the J call TRBJ1-5; D call uncertain. V was trimmed by 0 bases and J by 4 bases, leaving 7 bases between them. The CDR3 spans 14 residues. Germline loops: CDR1 KGHSH, CDR2 LQKENI. CDR3 sequence reads: CASSPPYANQPQHF. The CDR3 nucleotides read TGTGCCAGCTCACCACCCTACGCAAATCAGCCCCAGCATTTT.